These 17 T cell receptor beta chains share one sample of origin, sequenced in a study of CD8 T cells in ankylosing spondylitis. TCRdb processed the 5' RACE reads anew with MiXCR; each CDR3 protein has one entry. This table has under 300,000 distinct CDR3 sequences, approximately 12% appearing once. Sequences were obtained from blood, either unsorted or a sorted T cell fraction (not recorded which). The receptors were gathered from a male donor with ankylosing spondylitis or in good health (not recorded which).

This clonotype was detected ten times or more. The V gene is TRBV5-1, the J gene TRBJ2-3; perhaps TRBD1 as D (5 bases). The CDR3 consists of 14 residues. CDR1 is SGHRS, CDR2 YFSETQ, per germline. Trimming removed 3 bases at V and 5 bases at J, with 13 bases between. The CDR3, as DNA: TGCGCCAGCAGCTGGACACCAGAGAAAGATACGCAGTATTTT. Its translation: CASSWTPEKDTQYF.

V and J are TRBV5-1 and TRBJ2-7, with D possibly matching TRBD2 (5 bases). Trimming cost V 1 base and J 2 bases, with 13 bases left between them. The germline gives CDR1 SGHRS, CDR2 YFSETQ. CDR3 length: 15 residues. CDR3 protein: CASSLLAGDPYEQYF. In DNA form, the CDR3 reads TGCGCCAGCAGCTTGTTGGCGGGTGACCCCTACGAGCAGTACTTC.

V usage is TRBV6-2 or TRBV6-3 and J usage is TRBJ2-2; the match to TRBD2 covers 7 bases. This CDR3 is built from 16 residues. The ends lost 8 bases at V and 1 base at J; junction bases unmatched: 10. Germline CDR1 reads MNHEY; CDR2 reads SVGEGT. CDR3 nucleotides: TGTGCCAGCCTCCTCCACCTAGCGGTGAACACCGGGGAGCTGTTTTTT. This codes for CASLLHLAVNTGELFF.

This rearrangement joins TRBV9 to TRBJ2-7, with no clear D. The CDR3 runs to 14 residues. Germline V gene data show CDR1 as SGDLS and CDR2 as YYNGEE. The V and J ends lost 0 bases and 6 bases respectively, with 13 bases between them. Here the CDR3 reads CASSVGSSLREQYF. The CDR3 DNA follows: TGTGCCAGCAGCGTAGGATCATCCCTTCGCGAGCAGTACTTC.

The sample holds a few counts of this clonotype. The CDR3 spells CASSDVFTEAFF. The DNA of the CDR3 is TGTGCCAGCAGCGACGTTTTCACTGAAGCTTTCTTT. The genes are TRBV12-3 or TRBV12-4 and TRBJ1-1; no clear D gene. This CDR3 has 12 amino acids. V lost 6 bases, J lost 4 bases, and 9 bases lay in between.

This clonotype was recorded at least ten times. The gene calls are TRBV5-1 and TRBJ1-4, with TRBD1 identical over 7 bases. The CDR3 has 16 residues. Per germline, CDR1 SGHRS and CDR2 YFSETQ. After removal of 4 bases from V and 7 bases from J, the junction contained 13 bases not matched to a gene. CDR3 sequence (DNA): TGCGCCAGCAGCCTAGTCCGGGACTCAGGGGGTGAAAAACTGTTTTTT. Translated: CASSLVRDSGGEKLFF. Based on the CDR3 plus reference TRBV5-1 and TRBJ1-4, the full variable domain is KAGVTQTPRYLIKTRGQQVTLSCSPISGHRSVSWYQQTPGQGLQFLFEYFSETQRNKGNFPGRFSGRQFSNSRSEMNVSTLELGDSALYLCASSLVRDSGGEKLFFGSGTQLSVL.

The sample holds many counts of this clonotype. This chain uses TRBV3-1 with TRBJ2-1; no definite D call. Germline V gene data show CDR1 as LGHDT and CDR2 as YNNKEL (reference sequence). This CDR3 is 17 amino acids long. V lost 4 bases and J 0 bases, leaving 16 bases between the germline ends. CDR3 sequence: CASSPLRVQSSYNEQFF. The CDR3 coding sequence is TGTGCCAGCAGCCCCCTCCGGGTGCAGAGCTCCTACAATGAGCAGTTCTTC.

The rearrangement uses TRBV6-5 and TRBJ2-5; D is unclear. Trimming left V 4 bases short and J 1 base short, with 16 bases between. The length of the CDR3 is 16 residues. CDR1 and CDR2 from the germline V gene are MNHEY and SVGAGI. DNA of the CDR3: TGTGCCAGCAGTTCCCCCAGTAGGCGCGTCCAAGAGACCCAGTACTTC. It encodes CASSSPSRRVQETQYF.

Regarding this clonotype: Because the CDR3's place on the DNA is in doubt, the DNA is left out and the CDR3 is given as listed by TCRdb. The CDR3 loop reads CASSLAQAEEAFF. J is TRBJ1-1 and V is TRBV12-3 or TRBV12-4. The CDR3 spans 13 residues, counting both ends.

This clonotype was counted at least ten times. The V gene is TRBV12-3 or TRBV12-4, the J gene TRBJ1-1; TRBD1 aligns across 7 bases. The ends lost 8 bases at V and 0 bases at J; junction bases unmatched: 15. The CDR3 runs to 17 residues. CDR3 residues: CASGHTLGQAVNTEAFF. The CDR3 DNA sequence: TGTGCCAGCGGACACACCTTAGGACAGGCGGTGAACACTGAAGCTTTCTTT.

This clonotype was seen repeatedly, ten times or more. The V gene is TRBV6-1, the J gene TRBJ2-7; 7 bases line up with TRBD1. The trim removed 6 bases at V and 2 bases at J, leaving 7 bases unmatched. Germline lookup yields CDR1 MNHNS and CDR2 SASEGT. The CDR3 is 14 residues long. The CDR3 sequence: CASRQRQGPYEQYF. As DNA, the CDR3 is TGTGCCAGCAGGCAACGACAGGGCCCCTACGAGCAGTACTTC.

V gene TRBV3-1 combines with J gene TRBJ2-7; D is ambiguous. From germline, CDR1 is LGHDT and CDR2 YNNKEL (reference sequence). The CDR3 totals 13 residues. Trimming cost V 1 base and J 6 bases, with 10 bases left between them. DNA for the CDR3: TGTGCCAGCAGCCAAGTACCGAACGTCGAGCAGTACTTC. It codes for CASSQVPNVEQYF.

This clonotype was counted at least ten times. The chain combines TRBV7-8 with TRBJ2-3, with 11 bases fitting TRBD2. Trimming took 5 bases from V and 6 from J; bases not matched to a gene: 4. Germline lookup yields CDR1 SGHVS and CDR2 FQNEAQ. The CDR3 length is 14 residues. CDR3 sequence (DNA): TGTGCCAGCAGCCGGCGGACTAGCGGGGATACGCAGTATTTT. Translated: CASSRRTSGDTQYF.

This rearrangement joins TRBV7-7 to TRBJ2-1, with 9 bases that match TRBD2. V shed 5 bases, J shed 6 bases, and the junction held 8 bases outside the gene matches. Germline V gene lookup returns CDR1 SSHAT and CDR2 FNYEAQ (reference sequence). The CDR3 runs 15 residues. In DNA form, the CDR3 reads TGTGCCAGCAGCCGCGGGGGGGCCGTGATCAATGAGCAGTTCTTC. As protein: CASSRGGAVINEQFF.

V gene TRBV7-9 combines with J gene TRBJ1-3; D unclear. The germline V and J ends were trimmed by 2 bases and 3 bases, with 11 bases remaining between them. The CDR3 is 15 residues long. Germline values: CDR1 SEHNR, CDR2 FQNEAQ (reference sequence). The CDR3 region is CASSLSSNGGNTIYF. CDR3 sequence (DNA): TGTGCCAGCAGCTTATCATCGAATGGTGGAAACACCATATATTTT.

The chain joins TRBV4-2 to TRBJ2-7; 9 positions match TRBD1. Germline values: CDR1 LGHNA, CDR2 YNFKEQ. The V and J ends lost 5 bases and 7 bases, in that order; junction bases with no gene match: 12. This CDR3 has 15 amino acids. The CDR3 reads CASSTGTGGAEEQYF. The DNA for the CDR3 is TGTGCCAGCAGCACTGGAACAGGGGGCGCGGAAGAGCAGTACTTC.

Only a few counts were recorded for this clonotype. The chain uses TRBV2 and TRBJ1-5; 9 nucleotides agree with TRBD1. Germline assignment: CDR1 SNHLY and CDR2 FYNNEI. This CDR3 has 14 residues. The ends lost 6 bases at V and 6 bases at J; junction bases unmatched: 6. The CDR3, as DNA: TGTGCCAGCAGCGTACAGGGGGCGGGTCAGCCCCAGCATTTT. This encodes CASSVQGAGQPQHF.